What follows describes a single TCR beta chain. It lacks a known antigen. No per-base quality is available; no much larger clone lies one base away. Explained via the paper, the treatment or condition label denotes: in vitro stimulation with specific CMV peptide epitopes to enrich CMV-specific T cells. These data are taken from a study of T cell repertoires in cytomegalovirus infection (dated by TCRdb to about 2019). For the study in its entirety: The peptide stimulations were aimed at well-studied HLA-B-restricted epitopes as well as recently identified HLA-C-restricted CMV epitopes, whose presentation resists viral immunomodulation. Because public TCR beta signatures pointed to carriage of CMV infection together with the matching HLA type, the HLA type of each donor mattered for the analysis.

Taken from cysteine to phenylalanine, the CDR3 has 16 residues. Only the CDR3 portion is preserved as DNA: 48 bases, with reading frame beginning at the first base. V trim: 7 bases; J trim: 1 base; unmatched bases: 9. CDR1 and CDR2, looked up from the germline V gene, are MNHEY and SVGEGT. Reads for this sample came from an Illumina HiSeq 1500. The raw public reads went through TCRdb reprocessing: fastp at Q25, MiXCR clone calling, in-frame beta chains kept. Identical CDR3 protein sequences are pooled into one entry, listed with their most common genes and DNA. The sample profile shows 450,000 to 600,000 distinct CDR3 sequences; 33% of them were found once. Roughly a sixth of the sample comes from the top ten. On the study overall, not on this receptor specifically: In both this cohort and an independent roughly 400-donor cohort, the cumulative frequency of public TCR beta family members distinguished carriers of CMV infection plus the relevant HLA type. The ex vivo response was dominated by HLA-C-restricted CMV-specific TCR beta clonotypes, which also provided the single most frequent clonotype in two of eight donors.

The receptor comes from a human donor in good health (CMV status not recorded). Some clones in this sample may be carry-over from other donors' samples. The sequence is built from TRBV6-2 or TRBV6-3 and TRBJ1-5, with 8 junctional bases fitting TRBD1. The sequences come from cultured PBMCs, collected from culture after CMV antigen stimulation. For the CDR3, the sequence is CASNLQGDVSNQPQHF. The nucleotide sequence is TGTGCCAGCAATTTACAGGGGGATGTGAGCAATCAGCCCCAGCATTTT.